One sample yielded the 23 T cell receptor beta chains listed below, sequenced in a study of response to subunit inactivated influenza vaccine. A single record per CDR3 protein comes from TCRdb applying MiXCR to the RT-PCR reads. Among about 540,000 distinct CDR3 sequences listed, approximately 24% were seen once. The sample also formed part of further work on T cells expressing NK-cell markers. In that study: Template switching by 5'RACE with UMIs generated the TCR beta cDNA.

This material consisted of CD4+ T cells sorted from PBMCs, taken 11 to 12 days after vaccination. These receptor sequences come from a man between 50 and 59 years old who received an inactivated influenza vaccine.

This clonotype was counted a few times. DNA for the CDR3: TGTGCCAGCAGCTCTTCGGGACTAGCGGGAGTAGGGGCTTTGGAGAATGAGCAGTTCTTC. Amino acid sequence: CASSSSGLAGVGALENEQFF. The rearrangement uses TRBV7-3 and TRBJ2-1, with 14 bases matching TRBD2. Germline loops: CDR1 SGHTA, CDR2 FQGTGA. The CDR3 consists of 20 residues. V trimming: 4 bases; J trimming: 7 bases; junction bases outside the gene matches: 18. Complete variable domain (other parts from reference TRBV7-3 and TRBJ2-1): GAGVSQTPSNKVTEKGKYVELRCDPISGHTALYWYRQSLGQGPEFLIYFQGTGAADDSGLPNDRFFAVRPEGSVSTLKIQRTERGDSAVYLCASSSSGLAGVGALENEQFFGPGTRLTVL.

This chain joins TRBV12-3 or TRBV12-4 and TRBJ1-1; D is ambiguous. The CDR3 runs to 11 residues. V dropped 3 bases and J dropped 3 bases, with 2 bases sitting between them. CDR3 residues: CASSFYTEAFF. CDR3 bases: TGTGCCAGCAGTTTCTACACTGAAGCTTTCTTT.

This clonotype was found many times. The chain links TRBV7-9 to TRBJ1-1; unclear D gene. V gave up 9 bases and J gave up 4 bases, with 18 bases separating them. CDR1 is SEHNR, CDR2 FQNEAQ, per germline (reference sequence). The CDR3 contains 14 residues. The CDR3 here is CASQSLGSITEAFF. The CDR3 DNA reads as TGTGCCAGTCAGAGCTTGGGCAGCATCACTGAAGCTTTCTTT. The whole variable domain, filled in from reference TRBV7-9 and TRBJ1-1, reads DTGVSQNPRHKITKRGQNVTFRCDPISEHNRLYWYRQTLGQGPEFLTYFQNEAQLEKSRLLSDRFSAERPKGSFSTLEIQRTEQGDSAMYLCASQSLGSITEAFFGQGTRLTVV.

This clonotype was observed a few times. The gene calls are TRBV24-1 and TRBJ2-1; 9 bases are shared with TRBD2. V lost 4 bases to trimming and J lost 4 bases; unmatched junction nucleotides: 7. Looked up from germline, CDR1 is KGHDR and CDR2 is SFDVKD. This CDR3 is 16 amino acids long. Here the CDR3 reads CATSDTGTSLYNEQFF. CDR3 bases: TGTGCCACCAGTGACACCGGGACTAGCCTATACAATGAGCAGTTCTTC.

This chain joins TRBV10-3 and TRBJ2-5; D is possibly TRBD1 (5 bases). This CDR3 is 15 amino acids long. The V and J ends lost 3 bases and 4 bases respectively, with 15 bases between them. CDR1 and CDR2 from the germline V gene are ENHRY and SYGVKD. The CDR3 spells CAISEGAARRETQYF. CDR3 nucleotide sequence: TGTGCCATCAGTGAAGGGGCAGCCCGGAGAGAGACCCAGTACTTC.

The gene calls are TRBV12-3 or TRBV12-4 and TRBJ2-2, with TRBD1 matching 8 bases. V shed 6 bases and J 6 bases; nucleotides not matched to a gene: 6. CDR3 length: 14 amino acids. CDR3 in amino acids: CASREIQGAGELFF. The CDR3 nucleotides read TGTGCCAGCAGAGAGATACAGGGGGCCGGGGAGCTGTTTTTT.

This sequence joins TRBV20-1 and TRBJ2-7; 10 bases match TRBD2. The CDR3 contains 14 residues. Germline V gene sequence: CDR1 DFQATT, CDR2 SNEGSKA (reference sequence). The ends lost 2 bases at V and 5 bases at J; junction bases unmatched: 6. CDR3 DNA sequence: TGCAGTGCTAGAAGCGGGGGGGCTATCAACGAGCAGTACTTC. It encodes CSARSGGAINEQYF.

This clonotype was observed at least ten times. The gene calls are TRBV9 and TRBJ2-1, with D possibly TRBD2 on 6 matching bases. There are 15 residues in the CDR3. Deletions cut 2 bases from V and 0 bases from J, with 9 bases between. CDR1 and CDR2 (germline): SGDLS, YYNGEE. The chain's CDR3 is CASSVRDSSYNEQFF. The CDR3 coding sequence is TGTGCCAGCAGCGTCCGGGACTCCTCCTACAATGAGCAGTTCTTC.

This clonotype was seen a handful of times. The chain links TRBV3-1 to TRBJ1-2; possible D gene TRBD1, 5 bases. V shed 1 base and J shed 4 bases, with 10 bases lying between them. Per germline, CDR1 LGHDT and CDR2 YNNKEL (reference sequence). The CDR3 contains 14 residues. CDR3 sequence (DNA): TGTGCCAGCAGCCAAGTGAAGGGGACCTATGGCTACACCTTC. It is translated as CASSQVKGTYGYTF. The whole variable domain, remainder taken from reference TRBV3-1 and TRBJ1-2, is DTAVSQTPKYLVTQMGNDKSIKCEQNLGHDTMYWYKQDSKKFLKIMFSYNNKELIINETVPNRFSPKSPDKAHLNLHINSLELGDSAVYFCASSQVKGTYGYTFGSGTRLTVV.

A few counts support this clonotype. The chain is built from TRBV29-1 and TRBJ2-7; 9 bases are a match to TRBD1. The length of the CDR3 is 15 residues. The J segment lost 1 base and the V segment lost 2 bases, leaving 6 bases of the junction unmatched. CDR1 is SQVTM, CDR2 ANQGSEA, per germline. CDR3 protein: CSVEFRGQGSYEQYF. The CDR3 DNA follows: TGCAGCGTTGAATTTAGGGGACAGGGATCCTACGAGCAGTACTTC.

This clonotype appeared many times. The V call is TRBV5-1, the J call TRBJ2-3; 9 nucleotides line up with TRBD2. The V gene end was trimmed by 4 bases and the J gene end by 3 bases; junction bases not matched to a gene: 12. In germline, CDR1 is SGHRS, CDR2 YFSETQ. CDR3 length equals 17 residues. CDR3: CASSPDYGGRATDTQYF. DNA for the CDR3: TGCGCCAGCAGCCCAGATTATGGCGGGAGGGCTACAGATACGCAGTATTTT.

The V call is TRBV7-8, the J call TRBJ2-5; either TRBD1 or TRBD2 may supply D (5 bases each). V was pared by 7 bases and J by 5 bases, with 20 bases between. CDR1 and CDR2 from the germline V gene are SGHVS and FQNEAQ. This CDR3 is 15 amino acids long. The CDR3, as DNA: TGTGCCAGCAACCGGGGCCCGAACGGTTTGGAGACCCAGTACTTC. Amino acid sequence: CASNRGPNGLETQYF.

This clonotype came up a few times. V gene TRBV7-2 combines with J gene TRBJ1-3, with a tentative D call TRBD1 (5 bases). The germline V and J ends were trimmed by 5 bases and 1 base, with 12 bases remaining between them. CDR3 length: 15 residues. CDR1 and CDR2 (germline): SGHTA, FQGNSA. This CDR3 reads CASSERGLSGNTIYF. The DNA of the CDR3 is TGTGCCAGCAGCGAACGGGGGTTATCTGGAAACACCATATATTTT.

This sequence joins TRBV5-1 and TRBJ2-3; a possible D gene is TRBD2 (7 bases). CDR1 is SGHRS and CDR2 is YFSETQ in the germline V gene. The length of the CDR3 is 16 residues. Deletions cut 3 bases from V and 1 base from J, with 15 bases between. The CDR3 spells CASSSRGGGGTDTQYF. CDR3 DNA sequence: TGCGCCAGCAGCTCAAGAGGAGGGGGGGGCACAGATACGCAGTATTTT.

The chain is built from TRBV9 and TRBJ2-3; possible D gene TRBD2, 5 bases. Trimming pared 1 base from V and 1 base from J, leaving 10 bases between. Per the germline V gene, CDR1 is SGDLS and CDR2 is YYNGEE. The CDR3 is 15 amino acids. The CDR3 loop is CASSVYSGGTDTQYF. The CDR3 DNA sequence: TGTGCCAGCAGCGTATATTCCGGGGGCACAGATACGCAGTATTTT.

Only a few counts were recorded for this clonotype. The J gene is TRBJ2-7, the V gene TRBV10-3; 10 positions match TRBD1. Germline V lookup: CDR1 ENHRY, CDR2 SYGVKD. CDR3 length: 13 residues. After removal of 8 bases from V and 2 bases from J, the junction contained 3 bases not matched to a gene. CDR3 coding DNA: TGTGCCATCGGGACAGGGGCAACCTACGAGCAGTACTTC. Its protein is CAIGTGATYEQYF.

This sequence joins TRBV7-2 and TRBJ2-7; TRBD1 aligns across 7 bases. The junction had 7 bases not matched to a gene; V was cut back by 4 bases and J by 4 bases. This CDR3 has 14 residues. Germline loops: CDR1 SGHTA, CDR2 FQGNSA. The CDR3 DNA reads TGTGCCAGCAGCTACGACAGGGACGGATACGAGCAGTACTTC. Protein product: CASSYDRDGYEQYF.

The V and J genes are TRBV7-9 and TRBJ2-7; tentative D call: TRBD1 (6 bases). The CDR3 is 13 residues long. The germline CDR1 and CDR2 sequences are SEHNR and FQNEAQ (reference sequence). V lost 4 bases and J lost 5, with 12 bases in between. CDR3 nucleotide sequence: TGTGCCAGCAGCTCAACAGGGTCCAACGAGCAGTACTTC. Translated, it gives CASSSTGSNEQYF. Filled out from reference TRBV7-9 and TRBJ2-7, the complete variable domain reads DTGVSQNPRHKITKRGQNVTFRCDPISEHNRLYWYRQTLGQGPEFLTYFQNEAQLEKSRLLSDRFSAERPKGSFSTLEIQRTEQGDSAMYLCASSSTGSNEQYFGPGTRLTVT.

J is TRBJ2-4 and V is TRBV5-1; unclear D gene. This CDR3 spans 12 amino acids. Trimming took off 0 bases at V and 11 bases at J, with 9 bases between the two ends. The germline V gene encodes CDR1 SGHRS and CDR2 YFSETQ. CDR3 nucleotide sequence: TGCGCCAGCAGCTTGGGGGGTTCGGTTCAGTACTTC. Encoded protein: CASSLGGSVQYF.

The gene calls are TRBV7-9 and TRBJ1-1; no firm D call. The CDR3 sequence is 14 residues long. V was pared by 0 bases and J by 4 bases, with 9 bases between. Germline loops: CDR1 SEHNR, CDR2 FQNEAQ (reference sequence). DNA of the CDR3: TGTGCCAGCAGCTTAGCGGGTAGGACCACTGAAGCTTTCTTT. It is translated as CASSLAGRTTEAFF.

The chain recombines TRBV3-1 with TRBJ1-5, with 7 bases aligning to TRBD1. Unmatched junction bases numbered 1, after V lost 1 base and J lost 7 bases. Germline V gene data show CDR1 as LGHDT and CDR2 as YNNKEL (reference sequence). This CDR3 spans 13 amino acids. The CDR3 region is CASSQVTGQPQHF. CDR3 in DNA: TGTGCCAGCAGCCAAGTGACAGGGCAGCCCCAGCATTTT. The full variable domain, with the rest looked up from reference TRBV3-1 and TRBJ1-5, is DTAVSQTPKYLVTQMGNDKSIKCEQNLGHDTMYWYKQDSKKFLKIMFSYNNKELIINETVPNRFSPKSPDKAHLNLHINSLELGDSAVYFCASSQVTGQPQHFGDGTRLSIL.

The chain recombines TRBV7-9 with TRBJ2-7, with D possibly being TRBD2 (5 bases). Trimming shortened V by 5 bases and J by 2 bases, and 16 bases separated the two germline ends. In germline, CDR1 is SEHNR, CDR2 FQNEAQ (reference sequence). There are 15 residues in the CDR3. The DNA for the CDR3 is TGTGCCAGCAGCCTCGGGATCTGGGGTCCCTACGAGCAGTACTTC. Its protein product is CASSLGIWGPYEQYF.

This clonotype showed up just a few times. The chain uses TRBV11-2 and TRBJ2-7; 9 bases are shared with TRBD2. CDR1 is SGHAT and CDR2 is FQNNGV in the germline V gene. Germline trimming cut 6 bases from V and 5 bases from J; bases unmatched to any gene: 11. The CDR3 totals 15 residues. CDR3 nucleotides: TGTGCCAGCAGACCCGGAGCGGGAGGTAGCCACGAGCAGTACTTC. Its translation: CASRPGAGGSHEQYF.